The next 25 T cell receptor beta chains were all read from a single sample in a study of control samples from healthy donors and cancer patients. Sequenced by immunoSEQ multiplex PCR; TCRdb stores in-frame clones only, minus some. Of 60,000 to 75,000 clones listed, more than 75% are singletons. The sequencing input was PBMCs. These receptors all stem from a woman between 45 and 60 years old with head and neck cancer.

This clone was counted once. The chain has TRBV19 and TRBJ2-2, with a weak D call TRBD2 (5 bases). The V gene lost 5 bases and the J gene lost 4 bases, with 23 bases spanning the gap. Germline loops: CDR1 LNHDA, CDR2 SQIVND (reference sequence). This CDR3 region has 18 residues. This chain's CDR3 is CASSAVARVSGSTGELFF. CDR3 in DNA: TGTGCCAGTAGTGCGGTCGCGAGGGTTTCGGGCTCCACCGGGGAGCTGTTTTTT.

V is TRBV19 and J is TRBJ2-3; 9 nucleotides align to TRBD1. The CDR3 contains 18 residues. Germline V lookup: CDR1 LNHDA, CDR2 SQIVND (reference sequence). V lost 5 bases and J lost 0; bases outside the gene matches: 12. Written as DNA, the CDR3 is TGTGCCAGTAGTTCATTATCCGGGACAGGGCTTAGCACAGATACGCAGTATTTT. Translated: CASSSLSGTGLSTDTQYF. The variable domain in full, completed from reference TRBV19 and TRBJ2-3, reads DGGITQSPKYLFRKEGQNVTLSCEQNLNHDAMYWYRQDPGQGLRLIYYSQIVNDFQKGDIAEGYSVSREKKESFPLTVTSAQKNPTAFYLCASSSLSGTGLSTDTQYFGPGTRLTVL.

The J gene is TRBJ1-1, the V gene TRBV10-2, with D tentatively TRBD1 (6 bases). CDR1 WSHSY and CDR2 SAAADI come from the germline V gene. The V end was cut by 3 bases, the J end by 0 bases, with 17 bases between. This CDR3 contains 17 residues. CDR3 bases: TGCGCCAGCAGTGACTTAAGCCCAGGGGTACTGAACACTGAAGCTTTCTTT. This gives the protein CASSDLSPGVLNTEAFF.

V and J are TRBV28 and TRBJ2-7, with D maybe TRBD1 (6 bases). Looked up from germline, CDR1 is MDHEN and CDR2 is SYDVKM. The CDR3 spans 16 residues. Trimming stripped 3 bases from V and 2 bases from J, with 17 bases between. CDR3 region: CASSFHLGALTYEQYF. The CDR3 DNA sequence: TGTGCCAGCAGTTTTCATTTGGGGGCGTTAACCTACGAGCAGTACTTC.

This clone was found once. The rearrangement joins TRBV4-1 to TRBJ2-7; TRBD1 matches 8 bases. The CDR3 is 17 amino acids. Germline V lookup: CDR1 MGHRA, CDR2 YSYEKL. Unmatched junction bases numbered 10, after V lost 0 bases and J lost 3 bases. Here the CDR3 DNA reads TGCGCCAGCAGCCAAGATCCCCAGGGGGCTCAAGGCTACGAGCAGTACTTC. Protein sequence: CASSQDPQGAQGYEQYF.

V and J are TRBV5-1 and TRBJ2-5; TRBD2 aligns across 11 bases. Trimming removed 4 bases from V and 2 bases from J; junction bases left unmatched: 4. CDR1 and CDR2 from the germline V gene are SGHRS and YFSETQ. This CDR3 contains 15 residues. As DNA, the CDR3 is TGCGCCAGCAGCCCCGGGACTAGCGGTCAAGAGACCCAGTACTTC. The encoded protein is CASSPGTSGQETQYF.

This chain uses TRBV7-8 with TRBJ1-5; D gene ambiguous. Trimming pared 4 bases from V and 0 bases from J, leaving 13 bases between. The CDR3 runs 16 residues. Germline V lookup: CDR1 SGHVS, CDR2 FQNEAQ. This CDR3 is CASSSQAGYSNQPQHF. The CDR3 DNA reads TGTGCCAGCAGCTCCCAGGCAGGATATAGCAATCAGCCCCAGCATTTT. The full variable domain, completed using reference TRBV7-8 and TRBJ1-5, is GAGVSQSPRYKVAKRGQDVALRCDPISGHVSLFWYQQALGQGPEFLTYFQNEAQLDKSGLPSDRFFAERPEGSVSTLKIQRTQQEDSAVYLCASSSQAGYSNQPQHFGDGTRLSIL.

This rearrangement joins TRBV3-1 (or the pseudogene TRBV3-2) to TRBJ2-7; D uncertain. Germline loops: CDR1 LGHDT, CDR2 YNNKEL (reference sequence). V lost 1 base to trimming and J lost 4 bases, with 8 bases between them. The CDR3 is 13 residues long. The CDR3 coding sequence is TGTGCCAGCAGCCAAGTAAGAGAATACGAGCAGTACTTC. Translating it yields CASSQVREYEQYF.

This sequence joins TRBV25-1 and TRBJ2-2, with 14 nucleotides matching TRBD2. V dropped 8 bases and J dropped 7; count of bases not matched to a gene: 6. The CDR3 spans 15 residues. The germline gives CDR1 MGHDK, CDR2 SYGVNS. CDR3 sequence: CASRLAGGLGGELFF. CDR3 nucleotides: TGTGCCAGCCGACTAGCGGGGGGGCTGGGCGGGGAGCTGTTTTTT.

The V and J genes are TRBV30 and TRBJ1-1; a possible D gene is TRBD1 (5 bases). V lost 0 bases to trimming and J lost 7 bases, with 12 bases between them. This CDR3 is 13 amino acids long. CDR1 is GTSNPN and CDR2 is SVGIG in the germline V gene (reference sequence). The CDR3 region is CAWSVTARGEAFF. CDR3 nucleotide sequence: TGTGCCTGGAGTGTAACGGCAAGGGGTGAAGCTTTCTTT.

The chain joins TRBV11-2 to TRBJ2-1; 9 bases agree with TRBD2. Germline V gives CDR1 SGHAT, CDR2 FQNNGV. The CDR3 contains 13 residues. J lost 10 bases, V lost 5 bases, and 6 bases had no gene match. CDR3 residues: CASSRDSGGEQFF. CDR3 nucleotide sequence: TGTGCCAGCAGCAGGGATAGCGGGGGAGAGCAGTTCTTC.

The gene calls are TRBV14 and TRBJ1-2; D is uncertain. The CDR3 sequence is 13 residues long. Germline values: CDR1 SGHDN, CDR2 FVKESK. V shed 3 bases and J shed 1 base, with 6 bases lying between them. The CDR3 DNA sequence: TGTGCCAGCAGCCACCGGCATAACTATGGCTACACCTTC. Protein product: CASSHRHNYGYTF.

V gene TRBV12-3 or TRBV12-4 combines with J gene TRBJ1-5; D is undetermined. V shed 4 bases and J shed 11 bases, with 9 bases lying between them. The CDR3 extends over 11 amino acids. The CDR3 DNA reads TGTGCCAGCAGTTCCAAGGGTTCCCAGCATTTT. It translates to CASSSKGSQHF.

This clone occurred once. The rearrangement uses TRBV6-6 and TRBJ2-2; weak D call: TRBD2 (5 bases). The V gene's germline CDR1 is MNHNY and CDR2 SVGAGI (reference sequence). The CDR3 is made up of 14 amino acids. Trimming pared 7 bases from V and 7 bases from J, leaving 16 bases between. CDR3 in DNA: TGTGCCAGCACCTACGGACCGGGGAACGGGGAGCTGTTTTTT. Translating it yields CASTYGPGNGELFF.

V gene TRBV5-4 combines with J gene TRBJ2-3, with TRBD2 matching over 7 bases. CDR3 length: 15 residues. CDR1 SGHNT and CDR2 YYREEE come from the germline V gene (reference sequence). With V trimmed by 3 bases and J by 0 bases, 4 bases remained unmatched. CDR3 nucleotide sequence: TGTGCCAGCAGCTCTCAGCGGGGAAGCACAGATACGCAGTATTTT. Protein product: CASSSQRGSTDTQYF.

This chain uses TRBV5-4 with TRBJ1-2; the D gene is possibly TRBD1 (5 bases). CDR3 size: 12 residues. V was shortened by 0 bases and J by 8 bases, with 8 bases between the two germline ends. Germline V CDR1 and CDR2: SGHNT, YYREEE (reference sequence). As DNA, the CDR3 is TGTGCCAGCAGCTTGGTCGAGGGGGGCTACACCTTC. It yields the protein CASSLVEGGYTF.

This clone occurred once. The chain links TRBV6-5 to TRBJ1-2; 10 bases agree with TRBD1. The V gene's germline CDR1 is MNHEY and CDR2 SVGAGI. V lost 7 bases to trimming and J lost 8 bases; unmatched junction nucleotides: 13. There are 15 residues in the CDR3. The CDR3 protein is CASTGPGTGAVGYTF. Here the CDR3 DNA reads TGTGCCAGCACGGGTCCCGGGACAGGGGCCGTCGGCTACACCTTC.

This clone was seen a single time. The V and J genes are TRBV3-1 (or the pseudogene TRBV3-2) and TRBJ1-2, with 10 bases that match TRBD1. V lost 4 bases to trimming and J lost 4 bases; unmatched junction nucleotides: 9. The CDR3 consists of 16 residues. The germline gives CDR1 LGHDT, CDR2 YNNKEL (reference sequence). CDR3 loop: CASSPSRQGASYGYTF. The CDR3 DNA sequence: TGTGCCAGCAGCCCAAGCCGACAGGGGGCCAGCTATGGCTACACCTTC.

J is TRBJ1-2 and V is TRBV7-8; TRBD1 might be the D (6 bases). The V end was cut by 8 bases, the J end by 4 bases, with 17 bases between. The V gene's germline CDR1 is SGHVS and CDR2 FQNEAQ. The CDR3 loop spans 14 amino acids. CDR3 loop: CASLGAGRGYGYTF. CDR3 bases: TGTGCCAGCCTGGGGGCAGGACGCGGCTATGGCTACACCTTC.

The chain links TRBV6-2 or TRBV6-3 to TRBJ2-2; 10 bases are a match to TRBD2. CDR3 size: 19 residues. After removal of 2 bases from V and 2 bases from J, the junction contained 11 bases not matched to a gene. Germline assignment: CDR1 MNHEY and CDR2 SVGEGT. The CDR3 DNA reads as TGTGCCAGCAGTTACCCCCGTAAAGCGGGGGGGCCAAACACCGGGGAGCTGTTTTTT. Encoded protein: CASSYPRKAGGPNTGELFF.

The chain is built from TRBV9 and TRBJ1-2; D uncertain. This CDR3 region has 12 residues. V was pared by 5 bases and J by 6 bases, with 11 bases between. Germline values: CDR1 SGDLS, CDR2 YYNGEE. CDR3 loop: CASRDPSDGYTF. CDR3 nucleotides: TGTGCCAGCAGAGACCCCTCGGATGGCTACACCTTC.

The chain links TRBV4-3 to TRBJ1-3; D remains unclear. Germline V gene sequence: CDR1 LGHNA, CDR2 YSLEER. The germline V and J ends were trimmed by 1 base and 4 bases, with 8 bases remaining between them. The CDR3 length is 14 residues. In DNA, the CDR3 is TGCGCCAGCAGCCAAGGTGGCGACGGAAACACCATATATTTT. The encoded protein is CASSQGGDGNTIYF.

V gene TRBV11-2 combines with J gene TRBJ2-3; D is perhaps TRBD2 (6 bases). Germline V gene sequence: CDR1 SGHAT, CDR2 FQNNGV. Between the trimmed V and J ends, which lost 5 bases and 3 bases, there was a span of 21 bases. This CDR3 region has 17 residues. DNA of the CDR3: TGTGCCAGCAGCCGTAGGAGCCCCGGGGGTCTAACAGATACGCAGTATTTT. It translates to CASSRRSPGGLTDTQYF.

This chain links TRBV18 with TRBJ2-5; unclear D gene. The CDR3 is 12 residues long. V was shortened by 4 bases and J by 4 bases, with 7 bases between the two germline ends. CDR1 and CDR2 (germline): KGHSH, LQKENI. Here the CDR3 reads CASSLLGETQYF. The CDR3 DNA sequence: TGTGCCAGCTCACTCTTGGGAGAGACCCAGTACTTC. The full variable domain, completed using reference TRBV18 and TRBJ2-5, is NAGVMQNPRHLVRRRGQEARLRCSPMKGHSHVYWYRQLPEEGLKFMVYLQKENIIDESGMPKERFSAEFPKEGPSILRIQQVVRGDSAAYFCASSLLGETQYFGPGTRLLVL.

The V call is TRBV7-3, the J call TRBJ2-2; D is perhaps TRBD2 (5 bases). The CDR3 sequence is 16 residues long. Trimming took off 0 bases at V and 3 bases at J, with 11 bases between the two ends. CDR1 and CDR2 (germline): SGHTA, FQGTGA. The CDR3 sequence: CASSLTRTPHTGELFF. The CDR3 DNA reads as TGTGCCAGCAGCTTAACGAGGACTCCTCACACCGGGGAGCTGTTTTTT.